The sequence of this TCR beta chain was determined in a study of PD-L1 blockade in urothelial cancer. Study summary: Bladder-origin urothelial cancer in males described about 90% of the 29 patients. Timepoints chosen for blood analysis were 3 weeks (second dose) and 6 weeks after treatment start.

Germline-derived CDR1 and CDR2 are GTSNPN and SVGIG (reference sequence). Trimming took off 0 bases at V and 7 bases at J, with 13 bases between the two ends. This CDR3 has 14 residues. The time point was: pretreatment peripheral blood. Disease in patients was locally advanced or metastatic urothelial carcinoma. Clones were read by immunoSEQ multiplex PCR, and TCRdb kept only the in-frame ones, dropping some. The top ten hold over 20% of the sample, which has roughly 56,000 clones, 85% to 90% seen once. This clone has more than one count but fewer than ten. This clonotype originated in a man between 60 and 75 years old with urothelial cancer. The chain employs TRBV30 and TRBJ1-5, with unresolved D. The specimen comprised PBMCs, sampled around atezolizumab (anti-PD-L1) treatment. Here the CDR3 reads CAWSVGRENQPQHF. DNA of the CDR3: TGTGCCTGGAGTGTTGGTAGGGAGAACCAGCCCCAGCATTTT.